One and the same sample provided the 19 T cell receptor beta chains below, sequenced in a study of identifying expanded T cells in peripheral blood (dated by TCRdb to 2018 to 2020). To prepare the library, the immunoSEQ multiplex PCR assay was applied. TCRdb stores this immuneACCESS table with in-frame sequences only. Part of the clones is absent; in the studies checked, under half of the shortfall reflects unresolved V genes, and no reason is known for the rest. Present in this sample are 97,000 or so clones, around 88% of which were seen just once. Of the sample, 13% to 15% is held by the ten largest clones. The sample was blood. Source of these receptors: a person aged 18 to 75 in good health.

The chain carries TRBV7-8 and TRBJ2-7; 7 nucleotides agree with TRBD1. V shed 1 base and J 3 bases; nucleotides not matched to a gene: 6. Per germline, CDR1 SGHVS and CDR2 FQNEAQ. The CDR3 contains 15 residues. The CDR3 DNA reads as TGTGCCAGCAGCTTAGTCACGCAGGGGGTCTACGAGCAGTACTTC. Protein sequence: CASSLVTQGVYEQYF. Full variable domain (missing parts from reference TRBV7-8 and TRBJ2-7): GAGVSQSPRYKVAKRGQDVALRCDPISGHVSLFWYQQALGQGPEFLTYFQNEAQLDKSGLPSDRFFAERPEGSVSTLKIQRTQQEDSAVYLCASSLVTQGVYEQYFGPGTRLTVT.

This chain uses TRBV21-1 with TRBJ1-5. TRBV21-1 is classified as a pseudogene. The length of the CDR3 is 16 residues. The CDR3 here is CASSTRRVPSNQPQHF. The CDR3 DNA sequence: TGTGCCAGCAGCACTAGACGAGTGCCTAGCAATCAGCCCCAGCATTTT.

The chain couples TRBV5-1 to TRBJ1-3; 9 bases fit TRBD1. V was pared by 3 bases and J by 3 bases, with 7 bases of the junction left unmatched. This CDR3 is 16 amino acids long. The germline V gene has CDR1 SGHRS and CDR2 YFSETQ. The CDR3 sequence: CASSWEGQGVGNTIYF. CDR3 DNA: TGCGCCAGCAGCTGGGAGGGACAGGGTGTTGGAAACACCATATATTTT.

The CDR3 sequence is CASSYRLTAENTIYF. The CDR3 DNA follows: TGTGCCAGCAGTTATAGACTGACAGCGGAAAACACCATATATTTT. The J gene is TRBJ1-3, the V gene TRBV11-2; D possibly corresponds to TRBD1 (5 bases). The CDR3 covers 15 residues. Germline V gene lookup returns CDR1 SGHAT and CDR2 FQNNGV. The ends were cut back, 6 bases at V and 6 bases at J, with 18 bases in the middle. Complete variable domain (other parts from reference TRBV11-2 and TRBJ1-3): EAGVAQSPRYKIIEKRQSVAFWCNPISGHATLYWYQQILGQGPKLLIQFQNNGVVDDSQLPKDRFSAERLKGVDSTLKIQPAKLEDSAVYLCASSYRLTAENTIYFGEGSWLTVV.

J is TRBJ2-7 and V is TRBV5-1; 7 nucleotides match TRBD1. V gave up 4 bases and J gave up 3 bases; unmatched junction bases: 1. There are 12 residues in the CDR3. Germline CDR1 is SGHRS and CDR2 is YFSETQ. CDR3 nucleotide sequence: TGCGCCAGCAGCCGGGACAGCTACGAGCAGTACTTC. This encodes CASSRDSYEQYF.

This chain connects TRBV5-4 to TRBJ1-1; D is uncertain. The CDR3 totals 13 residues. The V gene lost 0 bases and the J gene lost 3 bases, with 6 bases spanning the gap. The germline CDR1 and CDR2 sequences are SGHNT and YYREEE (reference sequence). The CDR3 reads CASSLAGDTEAFF. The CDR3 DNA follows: TGTGCCAGCAGCTTGGCAGGAGACACTGAAGCTTTCTTT.

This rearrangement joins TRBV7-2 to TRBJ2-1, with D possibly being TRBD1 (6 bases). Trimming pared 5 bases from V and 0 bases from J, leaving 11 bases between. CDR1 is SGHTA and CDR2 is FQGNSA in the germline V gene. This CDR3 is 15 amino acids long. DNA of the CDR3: TGTGCCAGCAGCGGGGGCGCGAACTCCTACAATGAGCAGTTCTTC. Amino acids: CASSGGANSYNEQFF. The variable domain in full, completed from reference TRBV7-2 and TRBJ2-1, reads GAGVSQSPSNKVTEKGKDVELRCDPISGHTALYWYRQSLGQGLEFLIYFQGNSAPDKSGLPSDRFSAERTGGSVSTLTIQRTQQEDSAVYLCASSGGANSYNEQFFGPGTRLTVL.

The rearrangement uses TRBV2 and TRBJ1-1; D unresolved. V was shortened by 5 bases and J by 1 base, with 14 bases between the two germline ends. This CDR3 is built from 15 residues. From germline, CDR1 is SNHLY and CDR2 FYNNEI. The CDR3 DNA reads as TGTGCCAGCAGTTCCATGGGAGAACCGAACACTGAAGCTTTCTTT. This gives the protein CASSSMGEPNTEAFF.

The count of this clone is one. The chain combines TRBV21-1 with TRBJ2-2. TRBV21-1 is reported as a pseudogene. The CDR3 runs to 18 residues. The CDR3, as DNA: TGTGCCAGCAGCAGACACGGGATTGGGGGATCGTTACCGGGGGAGCTGTTTTTT. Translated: CASSRHGIGGSLPGELFF.

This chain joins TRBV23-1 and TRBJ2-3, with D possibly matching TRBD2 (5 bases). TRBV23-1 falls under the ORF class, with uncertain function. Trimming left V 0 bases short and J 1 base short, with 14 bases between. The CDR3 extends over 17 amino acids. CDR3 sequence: CASSQSPSRHCTDTQYF. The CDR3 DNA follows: TGCGCCAGCAGTCAATCCCCTAGCAGACACTGCACAGATACGCAGTATTTT.

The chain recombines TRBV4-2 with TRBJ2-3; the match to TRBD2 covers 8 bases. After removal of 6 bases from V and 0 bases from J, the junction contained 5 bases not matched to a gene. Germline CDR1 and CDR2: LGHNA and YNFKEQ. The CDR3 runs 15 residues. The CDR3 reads CASRPAGGSTDTQYF. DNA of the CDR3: TGTGCCAGCAGACCCGCGGGGGGCAGCACAGATACGCAGTATTTT.

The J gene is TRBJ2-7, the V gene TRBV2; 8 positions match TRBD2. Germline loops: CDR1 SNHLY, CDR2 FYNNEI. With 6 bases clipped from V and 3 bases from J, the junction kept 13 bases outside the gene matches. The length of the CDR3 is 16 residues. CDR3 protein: CASRDAGGGGRYEQYF. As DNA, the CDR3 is TGTGCCAGCAGGGACGCCGGGGGGGGCGGTCGCTACGAGCAGTACTTC. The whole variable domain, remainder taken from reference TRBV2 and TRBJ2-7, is EPEVTQTPSHQVTQMGQEVILRCVPISNHLYFYWYRQILGQKVEFLVSFYNNEISEKSEIFDDQFSVERPDGSNFTLKIRSTKLEDSAMYFCASRDAGGGGRYEQYFGPGTRLTVT.

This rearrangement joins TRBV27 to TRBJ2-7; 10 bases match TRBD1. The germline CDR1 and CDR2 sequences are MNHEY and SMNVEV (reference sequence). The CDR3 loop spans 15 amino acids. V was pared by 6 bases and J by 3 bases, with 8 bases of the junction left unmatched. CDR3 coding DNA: TGTGCCAGCAGCCACCCTGGGGACAGGGGCTACGAGCAGTACTTC. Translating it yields CASSHPGDRGYEQYF.

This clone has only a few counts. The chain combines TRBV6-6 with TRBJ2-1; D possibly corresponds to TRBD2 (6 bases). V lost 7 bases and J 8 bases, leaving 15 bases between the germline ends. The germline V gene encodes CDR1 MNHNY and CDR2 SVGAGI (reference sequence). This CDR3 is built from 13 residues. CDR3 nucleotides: TGTGCCAGCAACGGCGGGATGGTCGATGAGCAGTTCTTC. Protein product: CASNGGMVDEQFF.

The CDR3 here is CASSQDRDFRNYGYTF. The CDR3 DNA reads TGCGCCAGCAGCCAAGATCGGGACTTCAGAAACTATGGCTACACCTTC. The chain is built from TRBV4-1 and TRBJ1-2, with a weak D call TRBD1 (5 bases). The CDR3 consists of 16 residues. Trimming took off 0 bases at V and 2 bases at J, with 13 bases between the two ends. Germline V CDR1 and CDR2: MGHRA, YSYEKL.

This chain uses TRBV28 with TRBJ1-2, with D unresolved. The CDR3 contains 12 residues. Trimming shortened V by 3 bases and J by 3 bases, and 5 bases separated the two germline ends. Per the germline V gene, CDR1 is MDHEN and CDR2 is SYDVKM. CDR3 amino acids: CASSLAYYGYTF. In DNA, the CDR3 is TGTGCCAGCAGTTTGGCTTACTATGGCTACACCTTC.

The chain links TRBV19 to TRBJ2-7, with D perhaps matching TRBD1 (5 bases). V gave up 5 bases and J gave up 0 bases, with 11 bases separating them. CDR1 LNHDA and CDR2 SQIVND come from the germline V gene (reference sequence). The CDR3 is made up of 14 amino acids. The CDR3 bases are TGTGCCAGTAGTCGACAGTCAAGCTCCTACGAGCAGTACTTC. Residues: CASSRQSSSYEQYF. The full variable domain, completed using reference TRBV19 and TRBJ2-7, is DGGITQSPKYLFRKEGQNVTLSCEQNLNHDAMYWYRQDPGQGLRLIYYSQIVNDFQKGDIAEGYSVSREKKESFPLTVTSAQKNPTAFYLCASSRQSSSYEQYFGPGTRLTVT.

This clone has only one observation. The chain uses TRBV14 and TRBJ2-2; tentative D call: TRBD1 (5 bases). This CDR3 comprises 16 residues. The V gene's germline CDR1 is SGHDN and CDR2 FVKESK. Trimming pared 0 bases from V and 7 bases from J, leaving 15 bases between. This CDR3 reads CASSQDSRAFGGELFF. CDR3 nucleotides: TGTGCCAGCAGCCAAGATTCCAGGGCATTCGGCGGGGAGCTGTTTTTT.

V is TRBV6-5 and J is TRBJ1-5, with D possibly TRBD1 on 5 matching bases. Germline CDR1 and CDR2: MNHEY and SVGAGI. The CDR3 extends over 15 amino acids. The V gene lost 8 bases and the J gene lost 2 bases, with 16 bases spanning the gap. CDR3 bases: TGTGCCAGCGCGTCCTTCGCCAGGGGCAATCAGCCCCAGCATTTT. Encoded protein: CASASFARGNQPQHF.